One TCR beta chain is described in this entry. Trimming stripped 5 bases from V and 4 bases from J, with 14 bases between. The CDR3 has 14 residues. Looked up from germline, CDR1 is LNHNV and CDR2 is YYDKDF (reference sequence). The sample belongs to a study of blood T cell repertoires in COVID-19. Original data processing: Scientists estimated how many nucleated cells there were by amplifying reference gene primers. Assay: immunoSEQ multiplex PCR; the TCRdb copy retains only in-frame clones and omits some. The V and J calls and clone size come from that table; D and trimming were worked out from the DNA. The top ten hold 3% to 3.5% of the sample, which has under 250,000 clones, about 80% seen once.

This TCR was sampled from a woman under 40 who had recovered from COVID-19. The chain uses TRBV15 and TRBJ1-2, with D possibly matching TRBD1 (5 bases). The sequencing sample was made of peripheral blood. The CDR3 bases are TGTGCCACCAGCCCTGAGGTCGACAGCTATGGCTACACCTTC. Translated, it gives CATSPEVDSYGYTF.